This T cell receptor beta chain was profiled in a study of T-cell memory formation after mild COVID-19. Findings and caveats of the study: Day 15 to 85 contractors were CD4/CD8 balanced; later expanders leaned CD4+.

Trimming removed 5 bases from V and 3 bases from J; junction bases left unmatched: 3. The CDR3 loop spans 15 amino acids. CDR1 and CDR2 from the germline V gene are LGHNA and YSLEER. Ten or more counts support this clonotype. The antigen is not known. TCRdb reprocessed the 5' RACE reads via MiXCR and lists one record per CDR3 protein. The sample includes tens of thousands of distinct CDR3 sequences, under 25% of them seen just once. The sequence was obtained from an adult who had mild COVID-19 (a few samples of this study predate the infection). Cell type and time point are not known. The specimen was PBMCs or a T cell subset sorted from them (not recorded which). The V call is TRBV4-3, the J call TRBJ2-1; 11 nucleotides line up with TRBD2. The DNA of the CDR3 is TGCGCCAGCAGCAAAGGACTAGCGGGCTACAATGAGCAGTTCTTC. Protein sequence: CASSKGLAGYNEQFF.